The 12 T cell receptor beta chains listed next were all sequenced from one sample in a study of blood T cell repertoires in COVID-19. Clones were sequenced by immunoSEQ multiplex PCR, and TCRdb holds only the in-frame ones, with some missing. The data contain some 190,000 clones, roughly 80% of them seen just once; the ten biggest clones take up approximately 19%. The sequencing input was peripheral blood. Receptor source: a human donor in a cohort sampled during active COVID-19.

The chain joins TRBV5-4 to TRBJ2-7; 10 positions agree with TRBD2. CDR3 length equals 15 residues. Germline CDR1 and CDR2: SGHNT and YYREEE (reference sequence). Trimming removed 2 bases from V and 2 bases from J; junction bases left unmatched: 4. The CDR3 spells CASSLITSGTYEQYF. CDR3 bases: TGTGCCAGCAGCTTAATAACTAGCGGGACCTACGAGCAGTACTTC.

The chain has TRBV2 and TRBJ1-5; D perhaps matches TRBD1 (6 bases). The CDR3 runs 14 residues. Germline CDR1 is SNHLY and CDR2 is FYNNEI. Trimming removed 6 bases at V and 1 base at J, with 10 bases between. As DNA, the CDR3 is TGTGCCAGCAGATTTGGACAGAGCAATCAGCCCCAGCATTTT. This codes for CASRFGQSNQPQHF.

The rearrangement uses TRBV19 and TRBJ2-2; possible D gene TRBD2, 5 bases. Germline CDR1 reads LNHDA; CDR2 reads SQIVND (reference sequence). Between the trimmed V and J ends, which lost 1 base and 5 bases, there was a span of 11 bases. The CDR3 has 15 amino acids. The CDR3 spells CASSIGTYYTGELFF. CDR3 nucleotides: TGTGCCAGTAGTATAGGGACTTACTATACCGGGGAGCTGTTTTTT.

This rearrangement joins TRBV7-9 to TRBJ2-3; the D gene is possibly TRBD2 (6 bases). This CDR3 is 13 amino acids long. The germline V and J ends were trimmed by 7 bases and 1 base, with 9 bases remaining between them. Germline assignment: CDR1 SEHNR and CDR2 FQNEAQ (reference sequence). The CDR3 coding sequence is TGTGCCAGCACCTGGGGGGGCACAGATACGCAGTATTTT. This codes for CASTWGGTDTQYF.

Here the CDR3 reads CASNLAGNTDTQYF. CDR3 nucleotide sequence: TGTGCCAGCAATCTAGCGGGAAACACAGATACGCAGTATTTT. This chain joins TRBV6-5 and TRBJ2-3, with TRBD2 matching 9 bases. The CDR3 extends over 14 amino acids. The germline gives CDR1 MNHEY, CDR2 SVGAGI. After removal of 7 bases from V and 2 bases from J, the junction contained 4 bases not matched to a gene.

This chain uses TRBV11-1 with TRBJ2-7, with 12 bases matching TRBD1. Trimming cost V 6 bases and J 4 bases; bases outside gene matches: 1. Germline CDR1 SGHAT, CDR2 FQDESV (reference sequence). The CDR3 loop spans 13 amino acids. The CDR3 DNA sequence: TGTGCCAGCAGGGGACAGGGGGCATACGAGCAGTACGTC. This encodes CASRGQGAYEQYV.

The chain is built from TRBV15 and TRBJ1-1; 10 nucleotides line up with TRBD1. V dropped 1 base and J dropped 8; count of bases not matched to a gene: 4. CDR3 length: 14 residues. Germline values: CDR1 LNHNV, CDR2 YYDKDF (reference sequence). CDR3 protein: CATSRGGQGTEAFF. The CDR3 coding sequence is TGTGCCACCAGCAGAGGGGGACAGGGGACCGAAGCTTTCTTT.

The CDR3 coding sequence is TGTGCCTGGACCACGGGTGCAAGAGACACTGAAGCTTTCTTT. Translated, it gives CAWTTGARDTEAFF. The J gene is TRBJ1-1, the V gene TRBV30; D not certain. Germline CDR1 reads GTSNPN; CDR2 reads SVGIG (reference sequence). This CDR3 spans 14 amino acids. V lost 4 bases to trimming and J lost 3 bases, with 15 bases between them.

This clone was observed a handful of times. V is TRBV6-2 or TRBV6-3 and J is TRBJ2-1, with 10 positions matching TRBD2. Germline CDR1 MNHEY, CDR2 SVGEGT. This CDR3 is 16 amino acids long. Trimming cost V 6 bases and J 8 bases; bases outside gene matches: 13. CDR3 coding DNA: TGTGCCAGCAGCCAGAAAGCGGGAGGGCCTCGGCATGAGCAGTTCTTC. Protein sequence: CASSQKAGGPRHEQFF.

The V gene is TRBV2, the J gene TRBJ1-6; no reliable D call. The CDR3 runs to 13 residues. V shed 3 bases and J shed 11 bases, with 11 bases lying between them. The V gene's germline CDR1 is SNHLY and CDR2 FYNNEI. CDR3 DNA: TGTGCCAGCAGTGAGCAGGCCGGGGCACCCCTCCACTTT. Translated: CASSEQAGAPLHF.

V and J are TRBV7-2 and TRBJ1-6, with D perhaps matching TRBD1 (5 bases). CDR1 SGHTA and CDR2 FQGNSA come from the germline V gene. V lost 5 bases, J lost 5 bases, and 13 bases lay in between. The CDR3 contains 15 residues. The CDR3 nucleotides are TGTGCCAGCAGCCTAATAACAGGAAATAATTCACCCCTCCACTTT. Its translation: CASSLITGNNSPLHF.

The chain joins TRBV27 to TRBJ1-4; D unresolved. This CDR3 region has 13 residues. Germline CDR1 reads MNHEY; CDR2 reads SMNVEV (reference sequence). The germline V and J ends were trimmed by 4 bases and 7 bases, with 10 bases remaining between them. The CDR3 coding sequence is TGTGCCAGCAGTTCCCTTCGGGGTGAAAAACTGTTTTTT. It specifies CASSSLRGEKLFF.